The present T cell receptor (beta chain) was sequenced within a study of shared clonotypes between healthy human individuals. At the level of the study: The donor group consisted of two women and a few men, aged 18 to 49.

This table comes from immunoSEQ multiplex PCR, and its TCRdb copy is limited to in-frame clones, with some not included. The data contain around 120,000 clones, 65% to 75% of them singletons. V was clipped by 11 bases and J by 3 bases, with 16 bases between them. Germline CDR1 is MNHEY and CDR2 is SVGAGI. CDR3 size: 14 residues. The V gene is TRBV6-5, the J gene TRBJ1-4; unclear D gene. The sample comprised memory CD8+ T cells sorted from blood. Subset noted: CD45RO+ cells pooled with CCR7-negative TemRA cells. This TCR was sampled from a woman aged 25 to 39 in good health. The CDR3 DNA reads as TGTGCCGGAGCGGAGGGTGAGCCTAATGAAAAACTGTTTTTT. The encoded protein is CAGAEGEPNEKLFF.